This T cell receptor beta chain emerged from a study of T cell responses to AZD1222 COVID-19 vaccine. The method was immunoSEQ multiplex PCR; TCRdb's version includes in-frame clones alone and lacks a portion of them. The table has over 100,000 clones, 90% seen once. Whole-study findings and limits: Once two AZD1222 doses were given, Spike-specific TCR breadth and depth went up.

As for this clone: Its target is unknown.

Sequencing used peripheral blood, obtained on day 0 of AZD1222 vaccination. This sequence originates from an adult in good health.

In DNA form, the CDR3 reads TGTGCCAGCAGCTTAGACAGGAACACCTACAATGAGCAGTTCTTC. As protein: CASSLDRNTYNEQFF. The J gene is TRBJ2-1, the V gene TRBV7-2; tentatively, D is TRBD1 (5 bases). CDR3 size: 15 residues. The germline V gene encodes CDR1 SGHTA and CDR2 FQGNSA. Trimming took off 1 base at V and 2 bases at J, with 9 bases between the two ends.